This T cell receptor beta chain is drawn from a study of blood T cell repertoires in COVID-19. For the study at large: There were acute and convalescent COVID-19 samples, and they came from the United States, Italy and Spain. PBMCs, B-cell-depleted T cells, or T cells provided the cDNA or gDNA that made up the material.

With 0 bases removed from V and 11 bases from J, the gap between germline ends came to 19 bases. This CDR3 comprises 16 residues. Per germline, CDR1 ENHRY and CDR2 SYGVKD. How the authors handled the data: Using reference gene primer amplification, nucleated cell counts were estimated. Some clones are missing from TCRdb's copy, which holds only in-frame ones; the method was immunoSEQ multiplex PCR. The DNA gave D and trimming, while V, J and clone size come from that table. The sample shows under 250,000 clones, roughly 80% of them seen only once. Sequencing was performed on peripheral blood. The TCR comes from a woman in her 70s with active or convalescent COVID-19. The chain employs TRBV10-3 and TRBJ1-4, with D possibly matching TRBD1 (5 bases). The CDR3 sequence is CAISESDSRQTSKLFF. The CDR3 region has the DNA TGTGCCATCAGTGAGTCCGACTCCCGACAGACCAGTAAACTGTTTTTT.